The 21 T cell receptor beta chains below all came from one sample that was sequenced in a study of CD4+ T cells in melanoma. Some clones are missing from TCRdb's copy, which holds only in-frame ones; the method was immunoSEQ multiplex PCR. The profile covers about 140,000 clones, with 92% appearing a single time and 1.5% taken by the ten largest. These receptors were taken from a human donor with melanoma.

This chain connects TRBV7-3 to TRBJ2-5; a weak D match, TRBD2 (6 bases). This CDR3 is built from 16 residues. V lost 5 bases and J 7 bases, leaving 23 bases between the germline ends. Germline CDR1 is SGHTA and CDR2 is FQGTGA. The CDR3 sequence is CASSEILGGRSGTQYF. Written as DNA, the CDR3 is TGTGCCAGCAGCGAAATATTGGGGGGACGTTCGGGGACCCAGTACTTC.

This clone is a singleton in its sample. The rearrangement joins TRBV18 to TRBJ2-3; D possibly uses TRBD1 or TRBD2 (5 bases each). This CDR3 spans 15 amino acids. V lost 1 base and J 5 bases, leaving 13 bases between the germline ends. Germline lookup yields CDR1 KGHSH and CDR2 LQKENI. The CDR3 bases are TGTGCCAGCTCACCACGGGACGAGAACAGAGATACGCAGTATTTT. It codes for CASSPRDENRDTQYF.

The V gene is TRBV4-1, the J gene TRBJ2-1; 9 nucleotides line up with TRBD2. Germline CDR1 and CDR2: MGHRA and YSYEKL. The CDR3 covers 15 residues. J was trimmed by 9 bases and V by 1 base; bases with no gene match: 7. Here the CDR3 DNA reads TGCGCCAGCAGCCAAGCGTCTAGCGGGGTAGGTGAGCAGTTCTTC. Translating gives CASSQASSGVGEQFF.

The chain links TRBV9 to TRBJ1-4; weak D call: TRBD1 (5 bases). The V gene's germline CDR1 is SGDLS and CDR2 YYNGEE. This CDR3 is 15 amino acids long. V lost 3 bases and J 8 bases, leaving 17 bases between the germline ends. The CDR3 sequence: CASSAGQGGGEKLFF. The DNA of the CDR3 is TGTGCCAGCAGCGCCGGGCAGGGTGGCGGCGAAAAACTGTTTTTT.

The chain uses TRBV6-5 and TRBJ2-1, with D perhaps matching TRBD1 (5 bases). The V gene lost 4 bases and the J gene lost 0 bases, with 10 bases spanning the gap. CDR1 and CDR2 (germline): MNHEY, SVGAGI. This CDR3 is built from 15 residues. The DNA of the CDR3 is TGTGCCAGCAGTTTACAGGCCAGCTCCTACAATGAGCAGTTCTTC. Translating gives CASSLQASSYNEQFF.

The V gene is TRBV2, the J gene TRBJ1-1; D unclear. CDR1 and CDR2 (germline): SNHLY, FYNNEI. The CDR3 length is 9 residues. Trimming removed 6 bases from V and 7 bases from J, with 3 bases in between. The CDR3 DNA is TGTGCCAGCAGACTTGAAGCTTTCTTT. This codes for CASRLEAFF. The full variable domain, its missing parts supplied by reference TRBV2 and TRBJ1-1, is EPEVTQTPSHQVTQMGQEVILRCVPISNHLYFYWYRQILGQKVEFLVSFYNNEISEKSEIFDDQFSVERPDGSNFTLKIRSTKLEDSAMYFCASRLEAFFGQGTRLTVV.

V gene TRBV6-5 combines with J gene TRBJ1-1; TRBD1 matches at 7 bases. The junction had 11 bases not matched to a gene; V was cut back by 0 bases and J by 10 bases. Germline-derived CDR1 and CDR2 are MNHEY and SVGAGI. The CDR3 length is 15 residues. DNA for the CDR3: TGTGCCAGCAGTTACTCGAAAGGGGGCTCGGGGCCAGCTTTCTTT. Protein product: CASSYSKGGSGPAFF.

As concerns this clone: The same CDR3 also results from other DNA sequences found in this sample. J is TRBJ2-1 and V is TRBV29-1; 7 nucleotides line up with TRBD1. CDR1 and CDR2 from the germline V gene are SQVTM and ANQGSEA. J gave up 4 bases and V 5 bases, and 5 bases lay outside the gene matches. This CDR3 has 13 residues. The DNA for the CDR3 is TGCAGCGTTCAACAGGGGTCTTACAATGAGCAGTTCTTC. This encodes CSVQQGSYNEQFF.

The rearrangement links TRBV9 to TRBJ2-3; 8 bases line up with TRBD2. The CDR3 has 15 amino acids. The V gene end was trimmed by 3 bases and the J gene end by 0 bases; junction bases not matched to a gene: 3. CDR1 and CDR2 from the germline V gene are SGDLS and YYNGEE. CDR3 sequence reads: CASSAQRGSTDTQYF. CDR3 nucleotides: TGTGCCAGCAGCGCCCAGCGGGGGAGCACAGATACGCAGTATTTT.

The rearrangement links TRBV2 to TRBJ1-1; D remains unclear. This CDR3 comprises 14 residues. V was clipped by 2 bases and J by 3 bases, with 10 bases between them. Germline-derived CDR1 and CDR2 are SNHLY and FYNNEI. For the CDR3, the DNA is TGTGCCAGCAGTGAAATGGGTAGTTACACTGAAGCTTTCTTT. Its translation is CASSEMGSYTEAFF.

The chain recombines TRBV9 with TRBJ2-3; no clear D gene. Germline V gives CDR1 SGDLS, CDR2 YYNGEE. Trimming removed 0 bases at V and 0 bases at J, with 8 bases between. CDR3 length equals 15 residues. This CDR3 is CASSVEGSSTDTQYF. The DNA of the CDR3 is TGTGCCAGCAGCGTAGAAGGGTCTAGCACAGATACGCAGTATTTT.

This clone was observed once. At one end the junction does not follow the germline gene, possibly because of a read error. The rearrangement joins TRBV7-3 to TRBJ1-5; D not resolved. Germline loops: CDR1 SGHTA, CDR2 FQGTGA. The CDR3 has 13 residues. The CDR3 bases are TGTGTCAGCAGCTTAACTTCCGATCAGCCCCAGCATTTT. This translates into CVSSLTSDQPQHF.

The V gene is TRBV15, the J gene TRBJ2-3; D is uncertain. V was shortened by 4 bases and J by 1 base, with 6 bases between the two germline ends. The CDR3 loop spans 13 amino acids. Germline loops: CDR1 LNHNV, CDR2 YYDKDF (reference sequence). The CDR3 nucleotides read TGTGCCACCAGCATACTCGGCACAGATACGCAGTATTTT. The encoded protein is CATSILGTDTQYF. Using reference TRBV15 and TRBJ2-3 for the parts outside the CDR3, the full variable domain is DAMVIQNPRYQVTQFGKPVTLSCSQTLNHNVMYWYQQKSSQAPKLLFHYYDKDFNNEADTPDNFQSRRPNTSFCFLDIRSPGLGDTAMYLCATSILGTDTQYFGPGTRLTVL.

The V and J genes are TRBV6-5 and TRBJ2-7, with TRBD1 matching 8 bases. The V segment lost 0 bases and the J segment 6 bases; nucleotides outside the gene matches: 4. The CDR3 sequence is 14 residues long. Germline V gene sequence: CDR1 MNHEY, CDR2 SVGAGI. The CDR3 spells CASSYSTTGGEQYF. The CDR3 coding sequence is TGTGCCAGCAGTTACTCGACCACAGGGGGCGAGCAGTACTTC.

CDR3 in DNA: TGTGCCAGCAGCAGACGACGATCGGTCTACGAGCAGTACTTC. This translates into CASSRRRSVYEQYF. The chain combines TRBV21-1 with TRBJ2-7. TRBV21-1 is a pseudogene. The CDR3 sequence is 14 residues long.

V and J are TRBV29-1 and TRBJ2-7; TRBD2 matches at 10 bases. CDR1 and CDR2 (germline): SQVTM, ANQGSEA. J lost 4 bases, V lost 4 bases, and 4 bases had no gene match. The CDR3 is 13 residues long. The DNA for the CDR3 is TGCAGCGTTGGTAATAGCGGGGGGTACGAGCAGTACTTC. Translating gives CSVGNSGGYEQYF.

This chain uses TRBV5-1 with TRBJ2-2; 11 bases agree with TRBD2. Losses at the gene ends were 3 bases for V and 0 bases for J; bases not matched to a gene: 4. CDR1 and CDR2 (germline): SGHRS, YFSETQ. The CDR3 has 17 amino acids. This chain's CDR3 is CASSSQLAGANTGELFF. The CDR3 region has the DNA TGCGCCAGCAGCTCACAACTAGCGGGGGCGAACACCGGGGAGCTGTTTTTT. Full variable domain (outside the CDR3, taken from reference TRBV5-1 and TRBJ2-2): KAGVTQTPRYLIKTRGQQVTLSCSPISGHRSVSWYQQTPGQGLQFLFEYFSETQRNKGNFPGRFSGRQFSNSRSEMNVSTLELGDSALYLCASSSQLAGANTGELFFGEGSRLTVL.

This chain links TRBV7-9 with TRBJ1-6; 8 bases are a match to TRBD1. The ends lost 5 bases at V and 6 bases at J; junction bases unmatched: 12. Per the germline V gene, CDR1 is SEHNR and CDR2 is FQNEAQ (reference sequence). The CDR3 covers 17 residues. CDR3 nucleotide sequence: TGTGCCAGCAGCACTATCGGCAGGGGGCAGGCTAATTCACCCCTCCACTTT. Its protein product is CASSTIGRGQANSPLHF.

CDR3 nucleotides: TGTGCCAGCAGCCCCCGGACGGGGAACACTGAAGCTTTCTTT. Translation: CASSPRTGNTEAFF. This sequence joins TRBV7-9 and TRBJ1-1; D gene unclear. Germline CDR1 reads SEHNR; CDR2 reads FQNEAQ (reference sequence). The CDR3 has 14 amino acids. With 5 bases removed from V and 1 base from J, the gap between germline ends came to 11 bases.

This clone was seen just once. The J gene is TRBJ1-1, the V gene TRBV6-5, with D tentatively TRBD1 (5 bases). CDR3 length equals 11 residues. Trimming cost V 5 bases and J 11 bases, with 12 bases left between them. The germline gives CDR1 MNHEY, CDR2 SVGAGI. CDR3 nucleotides: TGTGCCAGCAGTACTTCAGGGCTGGCTTTCTTT. Protein: CASSTSGLAFF.

The rearrangement links TRBV27 to TRBJ2-3; D call uncertain. Looked up from germline, CDR1 is MNHEY and CDR2 is SMNVEV (reference sequence). V was pared by 3 bases and J by 1 base, with 11 bases between. This CDR3 has 15 residues. The CDR3 protein is CASSLGSIRTDTQYF. CDR3 nucleotide sequence: TGTGCCAGCAGTTTGGGGTCTATCCGCACAGATACGCAGTATTTT.